The 5 T cell receptor beta chains presented below share a single source sample, sequenced in a study of beta chain features in type 1 diabetes. Reverse transcribing all isolated RNA meant expressed TCRB transcripts were sequenced. The method was immunoSEQ multiplex PCR; TCRdb's version includes in-frame clones alone and lacks a portion of them. The data contain approximately 380,000 clones, about 15% of them singletons. The sequenced sample was naive CD4+ T cells from blood. The receptors were gathered from a woman between 18 and 30 years old in good health.

This clone appeared a few times. The rearrangement links TRBV7-9 to TRBJ1-3; TRBD1 might be the D (6 bases). The V gene's germline CDR1 is SEHNR and CDR2 FQNEAQ (reference sequence). With 3 bases removed from V and 0 bases from J, the gap between germline ends came to 12 bases. CDR3 size: 16 residues. The CDR3 region is CASSFQAGASGNTIYF. The CDR3 DNA is TGTGCCAGCAGCTTTCAAGCAGGGGCCTCTGGAAACACCATATATTTT.

This clone was seen a few times. The chain carries TRBV10-2 and TRBJ1-2; no definite D call. Trimming took off 2 bases at V and 3 bases at J, with 7 bases between the two ends. The CDR3 extends over 13 amino acids. Germline V CDR1 and CDR2: WSHSY, SAAADI. The CDR3 sequence is CASSEGGDYGYTF. The CDR3 DNA reads TGCGCCAGCAGTGAGGGCGGAGACTATGGCTACACCTTC.

This clone showed up just a few times. V and J are TRBV5-1 and TRBJ2-1, with TRBD2 matching over 12 bases. The CDR3 is made up of 16 amino acids. The V gene end was trimmed by 4 bases and the J gene end by 4 bases; junction bases not matched to a gene: 6. Looked up from germline, CDR1 is SGHRS and CDR2 is YFSETQ. Here the CDR3 reads CASSRRLAGDYNEQFF. As DNA, the CDR3 is TGCGCCAGCAGCAGGCGACTAGCGGGAGATTACAATGAGCAGTTCTTC.

The chain combines TRBV7-9 with TRBJ2-2; 9 bases agree with TRBD1. V lost 2 bases, J lost 4 bases, and 5 bases stayed unmatched. The CDR3 is made up of 16 amino acids. The germline CDR1 and CDR2 sequences are SEHNR and FQNEAQ (reference sequence). CDR3 DNA sequence: TGTGCCAGCAGCTTAATGGGACAGGGTCCCACCGGGGAGCTGTTTTTT. Residues: CASSLMGQGPTGELFF.

This clone has only a few counts. This sequence joins TRBV4-3 and TRBJ2-1; D is perhaps TRBD2 (6 bases). Trimming shortened V by 2 bases and J by 3 bases, and 20 bases separated the two germline ends. This CDR3 spans 18 amino acids. From germline, CDR1 is LGHNA and CDR2 YSLEER. The CDR3 nucleotides are TGCGCCAGCAGCCAAACATCGCCGGGGACTGCGATCTACAATGAGCAGTTCTTC. Translation: CASSQTSPGTAIYNEQFF.